A single sample is the source of the 22 T cell receptor beta chains below, sequenced in a study of cytotoxic CD8 clonotypes in ibrutinib-treated CLL. Profiling relied on immunoSEQ multiplex PCR, and the TCRdb table lists in-frame clones only, not all of them. The sample holds 250,000 to 350,000 clones; more than 70% are singletons and the top ten take roughly 5%. This specimen was PBMCs, taken at disease progression, from a patient treated with ibrutinib. The receptors come from a human donor with chronic lymphocytic leukemia.

The genes are TRBV28 and TRBJ2-7, with D hard to call. Germline V gene data show CDR1 as MDHEN and CDR2 as SYDVKM. This CDR3 region has 14 residues. V gave up 4 bases and J gave up 2 bases, with 12 bases separating them. This CDR3 is CASSSYPTTYEQYF. CDR3 bases: TGTGCCAGCAGTTCTTACCCAACCACCTACGAGCAGTACTTC.

The chain is built from TRBV5-5 and TRBJ2-3; weak D call: TRBD2 (6 bases). V was trimmed by 4 bases and J by 0 bases, leaving 12 bases between them. Germline loops: CDR1 SGHKS, CDR2 YYEKEE (reference sequence). This CDR3 is 15 amino acids long. CDR3 protein: CASSNREQSTDTQYF. The CDR3 nucleotides are TGTGCCAGCAGCAACCGGGAGCAAAGCACAGATACGCAGTATTTT.

This clone has more than one count but fewer than ten. J is TRBJ1-5 and V is TRBV18; possible D gene TRBD1, 5 bases. Germline CDR1 reads KGHSH; CDR2 reads LQKENI. The CDR3 covers 13 residues. V was cut by 3 bases and J by 2 bases, with 5 bases left in between. The CDR3 DNA follows: TGTGCCAGCTCACCGGGGGGCAATCAGCCCCAGCATTTT. It is translated as CASSPGGNQPQHF.

The chain is built from TRBV4-1 and TRBJ1-2; D is unresolved. Trimming stripped 0 bases from V and 2 bases from J, with 7 bases between. This CDR3 region has 14 residues. Per the germline V gene, CDR1 is MGHRA and CDR2 is YSYEKL. The CDR3 loop is CASSQDRQNYGYTF. As DNA, the CDR3 is TGCGCCAGCAGCCAAGACAGGCAGAACTATGGCTACACCTTC.

The chain links TRBV9 to TRBJ2-2; D not certain. V was trimmed by 7 bases and J by 1 base, leaving 8 bases between them. Per the germline V gene, CDR1 is SGDLS and CDR2 is YYNGEE. The CDR3 consists of 13 residues. Here the CDR3 DNA reads TGTGCCAGCGGGCAGCAGAACACCGGGGAGCTGTTTTTT. Translation gives CASGQQNTGELFF.

This chain's CDR3 is CASSLGAGSKGETQYF. The DNA of the CDR3 is TGTGCCAGCAGCTTAGGGGCAGGGTCAAAGGGGGAGACCCAGTACTTC. The genes are TRBV7-6 and TRBJ2-5; TRBD1 is a possible D gene (5 bases). Looked up from germline, CDR1 is SGHVS and CDR2 is FNYEAQ. This CDR3 is built from 16 residues. The germline V and J ends were trimmed by 1 base and 5 bases, with 17 bases remaining between them.

V gene TRBV5-1 combines with J gene TRBJ1-1; D may be TRBD1 (6 bases). This CDR3 region has 13 residues. V shed 4 bases and J shed 4 bases, with 11 bases lying between them. The V gene's germline CDR1 is SGHRS and CDR2 YFSETQ. The CDR3 DNA follows: TGCGCCAGCAGCGCAGGGGTGAGCACTGAAGCTTTCTTT. Translating it yields CASSAGVSTEAFF.

The genes are TRBV7-2 and TRBJ2-4; unclear D gene. Trimming took off 1 base at V and 2 bases at J, with 12 bases between the two ends. CDR3 length: 16 amino acids. Germline V gene data show CDR1 as SGHTA and CDR2 as FQGNSA. The CDR3, as DNA: TGTGCCAGCAGCTTAGGGCGTTTCAACACCAAAAACATTCAGTACTTC. This encodes CASSLGRFNTKNIQYF.

The J gene is TRBJ1-5, the V gene TRBV10-3; a weak D match, TRBD1 (6 bases). The CDR3 consists of 14 residues. The germline CDR1 and CDR2 sequences are ENHRY and SYGVKD. V was pared by 4 bases and J by 7 bases, with 14 bases between. CDR3 bases: TGTGCCATCAGTGTAGGCGCAGGGGAACAGCCCCAGCATTTT. This encodes CAISVGAGEQPQHF.

The chain uses TRBV11-2 and TRBJ2-7, with D unresolved. The CDR3 consists of 12 residues. Germline assignment: CDR1 SGHAT and CDR2 FQNNGV. V was cut by 11 bases and J by 7 bases, with 18 bases left in between. CDR3 in amino acids: CAREPPVWEQYF. CDR3 sequence (DNA): TGTGCCCGAGAACCCCCTGTATGGGAGCAGTACTTC.

This clone turned up a few times. This chain joins TRBV7-2 and TRBJ2-7; 7 bases are shared with TRBD2. Germline CDR1 is SGHTA and CDR2 is FQGNSA. The CDR3 covers 13 residues. Trimming removed 5 bases from V and 6 bases from J; junction bases left unmatched: 7. In DNA, the CDR3 is TGTGCCAGCAGCCAGCCGGGGGAGGGCGAGCAGTACTTC. Protein product: CASSQPGEGEQYF. Based on the CDR3 plus reference TRBV7-2 and TRBJ2-7, the full variable domain is GAGVSQSPSNKVTEKGKDVELRCDPISGHTALYWYRQSLGQGLEFLIYFQGNSAPDKSGLPSDRFSAERTGGSVSTLTIQRTQQEDSAVYLCASSQPGEGEQYFGPGTRLTVT.

The chain links TRBV20-1 to TRBJ1-2; no firm D call. CDR3 size: 11 residues. Germline loops: CDR1 DFQATT, CDR2 SNEGSKA (reference sequence). The germline V and J ends were trimmed by 5 bases and 8 bases, with 12 bases remaining between them. CDR3 DNA sequence: TGCAGTGCTCCAGACCCGGGAGGCTACACCTTC. This encodes CSAPDPGGYTF.

The chain is built from TRBV4-2 and TRBJ2-7; 11 nucleotides match TRBD2. Germline lookup yields CDR1 LGHNA and CDR2 YNFKEQ. There are 15 residues in the CDR3. Losses at the gene ends were 0 bases for V and 6 bases for J; bases not matched to a gene: 4. CDR3 sequence (DNA): TGTGCCAGCAGCCAAGATGGGCTAGCGGGGGGCGAGCAGTACTTC. Protein sequence: CASSQDGLAGGEQYF.

The CDR3 DNA reads TGTGCCAGCTCACCGGGACAGCTGAATGAGCAGTTCTTC. Translated: CASSPGQLNEQFF. The chain carries TRBV18 and TRBJ2-1; 7 bases map to TRBD1. The germline gives CDR1 KGHSH, CDR2 LQKENI. Losses at the gene ends were 3 bases for V and 7 bases for J; bases not matched to a gene: 3. The CDR3 is made up of 13 amino acids.

This clone was seen only a few times. The chain links TRBV7-9 to TRBJ2-7; D call uncertain. Between the trimmed V and J ends, which lost 1 base and 6 bases, there was a span of 7 bases. This CDR3 is 12 amino acids long. The germline V gene has CDR1 SEHNR and CDR2 FQNEAQ (reference sequence). The CDR3 reads CASSLVPLEQYF. The CDR3 coding sequence is TGTGCCAGCAGCTTAGTTCCCCTCGAGCAGTACTTC.

This clone was recorded a few times. The genes are TRBV9 and TRBJ2-1; D gene unclear. V was shortened by 3 bases and J by 8 bases, with 15 bases between the two germline ends. The CDR3 is made up of 14 amino acids. The V gene's germline CDR1 is SGDLS and CDR2 YYNGEE. CDR3 amino acids: CASSGESRWDEQFF. The CDR3, as DNA: TGTGCCAGCAGCGGCGAGTCGCGTTGGGATGAGCAGTTCTTC.

Details on this clone: Other DNA variants within this sample encode the same CDR3. V and J are TRBV5-1 and TRBJ2-5; D tentatively fits TRBD1 or TRBD2 (5 bases each). The CDR3 sequence is 14 residues long. Germline V CDR1 and CDR2: SGHRS, YFSETQ. V was trimmed by 0 bases and J by 5 bases, leaving 11 bases between them. The chain's CDR3 is CASSLVGVEETQYF. The CDR3, as DNA: TGCGCCAGCAGCTTGGTGGGGGTGGAGGAGACCCAGTACTTC.

CDR3: CASSHKAITGYGYTF. The CDR3 bases are TGTGCCAGCTCACATAAGGCGATAACAGGGTATGGCTACACCTTC. This sequence joins TRBV18 and TRBJ1-2, with D maybe TRBD1 (6 bases). CDR1 is KGHSH, CDR2 LQKENI, per germline. The V end lost 4 bases, the J end lost 5 bases, and 17 bases lay between the germline ends. The CDR3 extends over 15 amino acids.

Regarding this clone: The same CDR3 also results from other DNA sequences found in this sample. V gene TRBV7-9 combines with J gene TRBJ2-7; 7 bases fit TRBD2. Germline V gives CDR1 SEHNR, CDR2 FQNEAQ (reference sequence). V dropped 0 bases and J dropped 3; count of bases not matched to a gene: 2. The CDR3 loop spans 14 amino acids. The CDR3 sequence is CASSLARGYYEQYF. DNA for the CDR3: TGTGCCAGCAGCTTAGCGCGGGGGTACTACGAGCAGTACTTC.

The CDR3 DNA follows: TGTGCCAGCTCACCACTCGGGGGTGGTAGCACTGAAGCTTTCTTT. It encodes CASSPLGGGSTEAFF. This chain joins TRBV18 and TRBJ1-1, with D perhaps TRBD1 (5 bases). V lost 1 base, J lost 4 bases, and 13 bases lay in between. The CDR3 sequence is 15 residues long. The germline gives CDR1 KGHSH, CDR2 LQKENI.

V usage is TRBV7-2 and J usage is TRBJ2-7; 8 positions match TRBD1. The CDR3 is 14 residues long. Germline assignment: CDR1 SGHTA and CDR2 FQGNSA. J gave up 5 bases and V 3 bases, and 6 bases lay outside the gene matches. CDR3 coding DNA: TGTGCCAGCAGCTTCGACAGGGGAGTTGACGAGCAGTACTTC. Protein product: CASSFDRGVDEQYF.

This clone came up once. A read error may account for a junction end that differs from germline. The rearrangement uses TRBV6-1 and TRBJ2-5; possibly TRBD2 for D (5 bases). The CDR3 loop spans 14 amino acids. CDR1 is MNHNS, CDR2 SASEGT, per germline. The CDR3, as DNA: TGTGCCAGCAGGTCGCGGGTTCATCAAGTGACCCAGTACTTC. Amino acids: CASRSRVHQVTQYF.